The source of this TCR beta chain is a study of human T cells and chemical hapten exposure (dated by TCRdb to the early 2020s). Context from the whole study: For sensitization, 2% DPC in acetone was applied to an approximately 2 cm by approximately 2 cm area of upper inner arm skin. Weekly therapeutic DPC doses were additionally applied to the scalp of patients throughout the approximately 24-week study period. Patch testing was done on the upper back using Finn chambers containing 0.01% DPC, and results were scored after 6 days according to International Contact Dermatitis Research Group standards. The patient cohort, mostly female, included alopecia areata with under or over 50% scalp involvement, alopecia totalis and alopecia universalis. Libraries were pooled for sequencing, and variation in per-sample TCR yields was attributed mainly to small differences in library volumes within the pool. In alopecia patients, the study followed how the peripheral blood TCR repertoire changed in vivo over primary and secondary sensitization to diphenylcyclopropenone (DPC), a hapten. Blood samples were taken from patients before sensitization (week 0) and at 2, 6 and about 24 weeks after DPC sensitization. Approximately 28 alopecia patients provided blood for TCR sequencing at one to four time points (pre-sensitization, 2, 6 and 24 weeks). Overall results and qualifications from the work: Significantly more large CDR3 similarity clusters were formed by expanded TCRs than by pre-sensitization or healthy control sets, consistent with antigen-driven responses. Alopecia, a presumed autoimmune disease, was present in all patients, so the immune response of the patients might differ from that of healthy individuals. After repeated subsampling, changes were observed in the strength of the expansion versus patch-test correlation and in the threshold at which the correlation became significant. Patch test score was positively correlated with the number of PT1 expanded TCRs, with significance at thresholds 8, 16 and 32 but not at 4. The number of TCRs above 1 in 1000 frequency did not change with DPC sensitization; there was no evidence of global repertoire structure alterations.

V lost 1 base and J lost 5 bases, and the count of bases not matched to a germline gene is 8. CDR1 and CDR2 (SEHNR, FQNEAQ) derive from the germline V gene (reference sequence). The CDR3 has 17 amino acids, counting the end cysteine and phenylalanine. The CDR3 DNA has 51 bases and is translated from base 1. Interpreted using the paper, the time point label stands for: patch test 2, 6 weeks after DPC sensitization. Reading the label with the study, this specimen's treatment or condition is: therapeutic diphenylcyclopropenone sensitization with weekly scalp DPC. At every patch-test visit, the blood draw took place before the patch test was put on. Patients were considered eligible if aged 18 to 70, diagnosed with alopecia and deemed suitable for DPC therapy, and patients were excluded if pregnant. Unfractionated whole blood was collected in Tempus Blood RNA tubes, and total RNA was extracted from that blood.

Library preparation used RACE. Sequencer: NextSeq 500. During library preparation, unique molecular identifiers were attached to individual cDNA molecules so that TCRs could be counted quantitatively and reproducibly. For every blood RNA sample, sequencing covered both the TCR alpha and TCR beta chains. The paper's processing steps were these. A median of roughly 99,000 TCRs per sample was observed, with a range of roughly 20,000 to 750,000. V, J and CDR3 annotation of the TCR reads was performed with the Decombinator software suite. To make PS versus PT1 abundance plots, every sample was subsampled to the same number of TCRs (28,000). TCRs were defined as expanded if absent before sensitization and observed at least eight times at the 2-week time point. Clones were called with MiXCR by TCRdb after fastp trimmed the public reads at Q25, and only in-frame beta chains were retained. For every CDR3 protein sequence, its rows merge into one entry that carries the most common genes and DNA. The authors' filters were not applied to this entry. Present in this sample are fewer than 95,000 distinct CDR3 sequences, approximately 11% of which were seen just once. 2.2% of the sample is taken by the ten largest.

This clonotype has a handful of counts. Which antigen it targets is not known. Per-base quality was not reported, and no clone a single base away is much larger than it. The sample consisted of whole blood, taken in connection with sensitization to the hapten diphenylcyclopropenone (DPC). This TCR was sampled from a man aged 35 to 55 with alopecia areata. Some clones in this sample may be carry-over from other donors' samples. This chain is built from TRBV7-9 and TRBJ1-1, and 12 bases in between align with TRBD1. The bases are TGTGCCAGCAGCTTAGGGCAGGGACAGGGGGCCAGGACTGAAGCTTTCTTT. Translated, this gives CASSLGQGQGARTEAFF.